The clone carrying this T cell receptor beta chain occurred once. Antigen unknown. Germline V gene sequence: CDR1 SGDLS, CDR2 YYNGEE. With 0 bases removed from V and 4 bases from J, the gap between germline ends came to 13 bases. This CDR3 region has 15 residues. This specimen comes from a study of T cell responses to AZD1222 COVID-19 vaccine. Overall study results and limits: Without day 14 samples, only post-peak T cell repertoires were studied. Increased Spike-specific TCR breadth and depth were observed after two AZD1222 doses. A mostly white British donor set with more females was recruited, and clonal diversity was possibly underestimated. Baseline seropositives among AZD1222 recipients totaled only five or six.

Libraries were prepared by immunoSEQ multiplex PCR; TCRdb keeps only in-frame clonotypes and omits some of them. The repertoire holds 80,000 to 100,000 clones, around nine tenths seen once, with around a tenth in the top ten. The sequence was obtained from an adult who received the AZD1222 COVID-19 vaccine. The chain is built from TRBV9 and TRBJ1-2; tentatively, D is TRBD1 (6 bases). This sample comprised peripheral blood, obtained 28 days after the second AZD1222 dose. The CDR3 spells CASSVVGTQPYGYTF. DNA of the CDR3: TGTGCCAGCAGCGTAGTGGGGACACAGCCCTATGGCTACACCTTC. Combining the CDR3 with reference TRBV9 and TRBJ1-2 gives the whole variable domain DSGVTQTPKHLITATGQRVTLRCSPRSGDLSVYWYQQSLDQGLQFLIQYYNGEERAKGNILERFSAQQFPDLHSELNLSSLELGDSALYFCASSVVGTQPYGYTFGSGTRLTVV.